This T cell receptor (beta chain) was sequenced during a study of OX40 agonist ivuxolimab in advanced cancers. Study findings and constraints: On average, CD8+ T cells showed a greater number of expanded clones than CD4+.

Here immunoSEQ multiplex PCR was the method, and the copy in TCRdb shows in-frame clones only, minus some. The sample yields under 85,000 clones, 85% seen once. The CDR3 has 16 residues. The germline V gene encodes CDR1 ENHRY and CDR2 SYGVKD. As to this clone: The target antigen is unknown.

The sample in question was CD4+ or CD8+ T cells sorted from blood, obtained in a trial of the OX40 agonist ivuxolimab. The chain has TRBV10-3 and TRBJ2-5; the match to TRBD2 covers 9 bases. TRBJ2-7 matches the DNA end more closely, so the J call is doubtful. The receptor was derived from an adult with an advanced solid tumor such as melanoma, head and neck, liver or kidney cancer. The CDR3 region is CAISEGGPSGAYEQYF. CDR3 bases: TGTGCCATCAGTGAGGGGGGCCCTAGCGGGGCTTACGAGCAGTACTTC.